This record covers a single T cell receptor (beta chain). These data belong to a study of blood T cell repertoires in COVID-19. About the study: The study drew acute and convalescent COVID-19 samples from the United States, Italy and Spain. PBMCs, B-cell-depleted T cells, or T cells provided the cDNA or gDNA that made up the material.

Authors' data handling: Amplified reference gene primers provided the basis for estimating nucleated cell counts. Sequencing used immunoSEQ multiplex PCR; TCRdb keeps in-frame clones, though not all of them. D and trimming were read from the DNA, whereas the V and J calls and clone size are those reported in that table. The sample yields tens of thousands of clones, 84% seen once. Germline CDR1 is SEHNR and CDR2 is FQNEAQ (reference sequence). The CDR3 has 14 residues. V shed 3 bases, J shed 6 bases, and the junction held 6 bases outside the gene matches. The TCR sequence derives from a middle-aged man with acute or convalescent COVID-19. Sequencing was carried out using peripheral blood. The chain couples TRBV7-9 to TRBJ2-7, with TRBD1 identical over 9 bases. CDR3 coding DNA: TGTGCCAGCAGCTTGACAGGGGGACGCGTCGAGCAGTACTTC. Its protein is CASSLTGGRVEQYF.